This paragraph reports one TCR beta chain. Produced via immunoSEQ multiplex PCR; TCRdb's table is partial and in-frame only. Here the sample spans 300,000 to 400,000 clones, 75% to 90% being singletons. This record belongs to a study of blood T cell repertoires in COVID-19. Study in general: Whether acute or convalescent, the COVID-19 samples came from the United States, Italy and Spain.

Everyone who took part was roughly 18 to 95 years old, and they came from about two dozen US areas. Individuals in the exposed group had encountered a COVID-19 case within 2 weeks preceding study entry. This TCR was recovered from a woman younger than 45 who had been exposed to COVID-19. What was sequenced was PBMCs or T cells enriched from blood (not recorded which).

For the CDR3, the DNA is TGTGCCAGCAGTCCAGACAGGGGTGGTGAAAAACTGTTTTTT. It specifies CASSPDRGGEKLFF. The chain combines TRBV5-5 with TRBJ1-4; TRBD1 aligns across 8 bases. Germline lookup yields CDR1 SGHKS and CDR2 YYEKEE (reference sequence). The ends lost 5 bases at V and 7 bases at J; junction bases unmatched: 7. The CDR3 has 14 amino acids.